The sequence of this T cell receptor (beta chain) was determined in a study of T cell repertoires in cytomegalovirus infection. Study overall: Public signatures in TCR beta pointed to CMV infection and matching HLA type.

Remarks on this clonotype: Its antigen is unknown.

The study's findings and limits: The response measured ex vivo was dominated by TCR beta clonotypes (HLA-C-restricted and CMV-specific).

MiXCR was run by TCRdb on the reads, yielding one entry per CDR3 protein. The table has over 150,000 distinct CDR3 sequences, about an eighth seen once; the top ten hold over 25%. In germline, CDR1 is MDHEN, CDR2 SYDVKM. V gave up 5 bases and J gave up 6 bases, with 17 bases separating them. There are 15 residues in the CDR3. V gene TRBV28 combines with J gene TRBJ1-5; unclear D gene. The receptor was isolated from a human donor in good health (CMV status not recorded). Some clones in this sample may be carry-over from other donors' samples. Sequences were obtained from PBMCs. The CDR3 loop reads CASSPRLLGSQPQHF. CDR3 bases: TGTGCCAGCAGTCCACGTTTATTGGGCAGTCAGCCCCAGCATTTT.